This T cell receptor (beta chain) derives from a study of blood T cell repertoires in COVID-19. Across the study: Sites in the United States, Italy and Spain provided acute and convalescent COVID-19 samples.

A Seattle source enrolled patients during active infection and followed them longitudinally. As handled by the study authors: Amplification of reference gene primers was used by the study to estimate nucleated cell counts. Produced via immunoSEQ multiplex PCR; TCRdb's table is partial and in-frame only. That table furnishes V, J and clone size, whereas the DNA furnished D and trimming. The sample includes 250,000 to 300,000 clones, 91% seen only once; the top ten take about 2%. The germline CDR1 and CDR2 sequences are SGHNT and YYREEE (reference sequence). V gave up 4 bases and J gave up 5 bases; unmatched junction bases: 16. The CDR3 extends over 17 amino acids.

This chain joins TRBV5-4 and TRBJ2-5; 8 nucleotides match TRBD2. Sequencing used peripheral blood. The clonotype originates from a woman aged 25 to 39 with COVID-19, enrolled during active disease. CDR3 DNA: TGTGCCAGCAGCCCCCGGGAGTCGGGAGGGCAGGTCGAGACCCAGTACTTC. This encodes CASSPRESGGQVETQYF.